What follows are 25 T cell receptor beta chains derived from one specimen sequenced in a study of metastatic and nonmetastatic thyroid tumors. From the PCR reads, TCRdb re-called clones with MiXCR. The profile shows 5,500 or so clones, 28% of them singletons. No treatment of any kind had been given to any patient before thyroid surgery. The sample was adjacent normal tissue. These receptors all stem from a female donor with papillary thyroid cancer or a benign thyroid nodule (not recorded which). Some clones in this sample may be carry-over from other donors' samples.

This clone was counted only a few times. V and J are TRBV2 and TRBJ2-5; 7 bases are a match to TRBD2. This CDR3 comprises 16 residues. V lost 1 base, J lost 1 base, and 6 bases stayed unmatched. The germline V gene encodes CDR1 SNHLY and CDR2 FYNNEI. Here the CDR3 DNA reads TGTGCCAGCAGTGAAGAGCTGGGCGGGGGCCAAGAGACCCAGTACTTC. It encodes CASSEELGGGQETQYF.

The rearrangement links TRBV11-3 to TRBJ2-7, with D possibly being TRBD1 (6 bases). This CDR3 contains 13 residues. Trimming took 1 base from V and 8 from J, leaving 12 bases between them. The germline CDR1 and CDR2 sequences are SGHNT and YENEEA. As DNA, the CDR3 is TGTGCCAGCAGCTTAGGAGTGGGGGCCCAGCAGTACTTC. Protein: CASSLGVGAQQYF.

The rearrangement uses TRBV6-1 and TRBJ2-7; D ambiguous. Germline V gene data show CDR1 as MNHNS and CDR2 as SASEGT. The CDR3 is 14 amino acids. Trimming removed 7 bases at V and 0 bases at J, with 13 bases between. The CDR3 DNA sequence: TGTGCCAGCACCGCCCGGACGAGCTCCTACGAGCAGTACTTC. Translated, it gives CASTARTSSYEQYF.

V usage is TRBV30 and J usage is TRBJ1-5; D is possibly TRBD1 (6 bases). Trimming pared 2 bases from V and 4 bases from J, leaving 15 bases between. The CDR3 runs 15 residues. CDR1 and CDR2 from the germline V gene are GTSNPN and SVGIG (reference sequence). The CDR3 coding sequence is TGTGCCTGGAGTCTACGGGGGGGGGCGAATCAGCCCCAGCATTTT. Translation: CAWSLRGGANQPQHF.

J is TRBJ2-1 and V is TRBV5-1; weak D call: TRBD2 (5 bases). The CDR3 sequence is 13 residues long. Germline CDR1 reads SGHRS; CDR2 reads YFSETQ. Between the trimmed V and J ends, which lost 7 bases and 8 bases, there was a span of 16 bases. CDR3 in amino acids: CASRADPGYEQFF. In DNA, the CDR3 is TGCGCCAGCCGAGCGGACCCTGGTTATGAGCAGTTCTTC.

The CDR3 region has the DNA TGTGCCGTGGAGGCCGGGAGCAATCAGCCCCAGCATTTT. Protein: CAVEAGSNQPQHF. The genes are TRBV28 and TRBJ1-5, with D uncertain. Germline CDR1 and CDR2: MDHEN and SYDVKM. V lost 11 bases and J 1 base, leaving 12 bases between the germline ends. The CDR3 has 13 amino acids.

The J gene is TRBJ2-1, the V gene TRBV20-1, with 9 bases identical to TRBD1. The V gene's germline CDR1 is DFQATT and CDR2 SNEGSKA (reference sequence). CDR3 size: 14 residues. Trimming removed 1 base from V and 12 bases from J; junction bases left unmatched: 10. CDR3 amino acids: CSARVGTGFLGQFF. The DNA for the CDR3 is TGCAGTGCTAGAGTGGGGACAGGGTTTCTCGGGCAGTTCTTC.

This chain connects TRBV6-1 to TRBJ2-7; D remains unclear. In germline, CDR1 is MNHNS, CDR2 SASEGT. V shed 6 bases and J shed 3 bases, with 15 bases lying between them. The CDR3 runs to 14 residues. CDR3 in DNA: TGTGCCAGCAGCAGCTACAAAGAACGCTACGAGCAGTACTTC. This codes for CASSSYKERYEQYF.

A word on this clone: Relative to the germline gene, one junction end is altered; a read error may explain this. The CDR3 nucleotides read TGTGCCACCAGAAGAGGTACGGGATCCTATGGCTACACCTTC. It codes for CATRRGTGSYGYTF. This chain connects TRBV15 to TRBJ1-2; D is unclear. Per the germline V gene, CDR1 is LNHNV and CDR2 is YYDKDF (reference sequence). The CDR3 totals 14 residues.

This clone occurred many times. The sample carries other DNA sequences with the same CDR3. The gene calls are TRBV10-3 and TRBJ2-7, with 8 positions matching TRBD2. V trimming: 7 bases; J trimming: 1 base; junction bases outside the gene matches: 6. The V gene's germline CDR1 is ENHRY and CDR2 SYGVKD. The CDR3 loop spans 14 amino acids. The CDR3 spells CAITSGGGSYEQYF. The CDR3, as DNA: TGTGCCATCACCTCCGGGGGGGGGTCCTACGAGCAGTACTTC.

The gene calls are TRBV6-1 and TRBJ2-1, with D perhaps TRBD2 (5 bases). The CDR3 length is 13 residues. CDR1 MNHNS and CDR2 SASEGT come from the germline V gene. The V end was cut by 8 bases, the J end by 5 bases, with 13 bases between. CDR3 nucleotide sequence: TGTGCCAGCGGGGAGAGGAAGAACAATGAGCAGTTCTTC. Its protein product is CASGERKNNEQFF.

The CDR3 spells CASSLATGEQFF. In nucleotides, the CDR3 is TGTGCCAGCAGCTTAGCCACGGGAGAGCAGTTCTTC. The chain uses TRBV7-2 and TRBJ2-1, with D tentatively TRBD2 (5 bases). The CDR3 sequence is 12 residues long. Germline lookup yields CDR1 SGHTA and CDR2 FQGNSA. Trimming pared 0 bases from V and 10 bases from J, leaving 7 bases between.

The chain combines TRBV7-2 with TRBJ2-1; D not resolved. This CDR3 comprises 13 residues. With 6 bases removed from V and 12 bases from J, the gap between germline ends came to 18 bases. Looked up from germline, CDR1 is SGHTA and CDR2 is FQGNSA. CDR3 sequence (DNA): TGTGCCAGCAGTCACGGATACCCCTCTCCGCAGTTCTTC. This gives the protein CASSHGYPSPQFF.

The chain employs TRBV5-1 and TRBJ1-2; 7 positions match TRBD1. The CDR3 contains 14 residues. With V trimmed by 2 bases and J by 5 bases, 6 bases remained unmatched. Germline CDR1 SGHRS, CDR2 YFSETQ. Here the CDR3 reads CASSFNRGGYGYTF. DNA of the CDR3: TGCGCCAGCAGCTTCAACAGGGGAGGTTATGGCTACACCTTC.

This clone has more than one count but fewer than ten. The sample carries other DNA sequences with the same CDR3. As DNA, the CDR3 is TGTGCCAGCAGCTTAGGGACAGAATACACCGGGGAGCTGTTTTTT. It is translated as CASSLGTEYTGELFF. The chain joins TRBV7-6 to TRBJ2-2, with D perhaps TRBD1 (6 bases). The length of the CDR3 is 15 residues. Germline loops: CDR1 SGHVS, CDR2 FNYEAQ. Trimming left V 1 base short and J 3 bases short, with 9 bases between.

This clone has just one count. The V and J genes are TRBV20-1 and TRBJ2-1; 9 bases fit TRBD1. The germline CDR1 and CDR2 sequences are DFQATT and SNEGSKA (reference sequence). This CDR3 comprises 15 residues. With V trimmed by 6 bases and J by 12 bases, 18 bases remained unmatched. The CDR3 protein is CSAPKIQGALKAQFF. The CDR3 DNA reads as TGCAGTGCACCGAAAATACAGGGGGCGCTGAAGGCGCAGTTCTTC.

The chain combines TRBV7-8 with TRBJ1-1; D not certain. From germline, CDR1 is SGHVS and CDR2 FQNEAQ. The CDR3 sequence is 14 residues long. V lost 5 bases and J lost 1, with 11 bases in between. CDR3 DNA: TGTGCCAGCAGCCCAGTCGCGGGGAACACTGAAGCTTTCTTT. Protein product: CASSPVAGNTEAFF.

The rearrangement links TRBV13 to TRBJ2-1, with D maybe TRBD1 (6 bases). The CDR3 loop spans 16 amino acids. V lost 5 bases to trimming and J lost 0 bases, with 14 bases between them. The germline V gene encodes CDR1 PRHDT and CDR2 FYEKMQ (reference sequence). This CDR3 reads CASSDPGEGSYNEQFF. CDR3 nucleotides: TGTGCCAGCAGCGACCCAGGGGAAGGCTCCTACAATGAGCAGTTCTTC.

This clone has only a few counts. A much larger clone sits a single nucleotide away, making a read error possible. The J gene is TRBJ2-5, the V gene TRBV12-3 or TRBV12-4, with D unresolved. CDR3 size: 14 residues. Trimming cost V 3 bases and J 1 base, with 9 bases left between them. The CDR3 here is CASSFQETQETQYF. The CDR3 DNA is TGTGCCAGCAGTTTTCAGGAGACCCAAGAGACCCAGTACTTC.

This clone is large by share. The gene calls are TRBV6-1 and TRBJ2-2, with TRBD2 identical over 10 bases. CDR3 length equals 15 residues. Germline CDR1 is MNHNS and CDR2 is SASEGT. Unmatched junction bases numbered 4, after V lost 5 bases and J lost 4 bases. The CDR3, as DNA: TGTGCCAGCAGTTTAAGGACTAGCGGCACCGGGGAGCTGTTTTTT. Its translation is CASSLRTSGTGELFF.

This clone was picked up many times. V and J are TRBV7-2 and TRBJ1-2, with TRBD1 as a possible D gene (6 bases). V lost 4 bases and J lost 5, with 17 bases in between. CDR3 size: 15 residues. Germline V gene data show CDR1 as SGHTA and CDR2 as FQGNSA. Written as DNA, the CDR3 is TGTGCCAGCAGCTCGACAGGCGTAGTTTCTTATGGCTACACCTTC. Translated, it gives CASSSTGVVSYGYTF.

The table lists this clone with many counts. Additional DNA sequences in this sample encode the identical CDR3. This CDR3 reads CASSRERSQGYGYTF. Written as DNA, the CDR3 is TGTGCCAGCAGCCGAGAGAGGAGCCAGGGCTATGGCTACACCTTC. J is TRBJ1-2 and V is TRBV6-1; TRBD1 might be the D (5 bases). The V and J ends lost 6 bases and 4 bases respectively, with 18 bases between them. This CDR3 comprises 15 residues. Germline V gives CDR1 MNHNS, CDR2 SASEGT.

V usage is TRBV12-3 or TRBV12-4 and J usage is TRBJ2-2; 14 bases line up with TRBD2. CDR3 size: 14 residues. Trimming at V came to 8 bases and at J to 7 bases, leaving 3 bases not matched to a gene. The CDR3 is CASDGTSGGGELFF. CDR3 DNA sequence: TGTGCCAGCGATGGGACTAGCGGGGGCGGGGAGCTGTTTTTT.

This clone has just a few counts. A read error may explain this, as a much larger clone is one base away. This chain uses TRBV6-5 with TRBJ1-2, with TRBD1 matching over 9 bases. The CDR3 is 14 residues long. The germline V gene encodes CDR1 MNHEY and CDR2 SVGAGI. CDR3 coding DNA: TGTGCCAGCAGTTCCGACAGGGGGTCTGGTGGCCACACCTTC. Translating it yields CASSSDRGSGGHTF.

The rearrangement joins TRBV18 to TRBJ1-2; 7 bases map to TRBD1. Germline trimming cut 5 bases from V and 2 bases from J; bases unmatched to any gene: 2. Germline assignment: CDR1 KGHSH and CDR2 LQKENI. The CDR3 consists of 13 residues. The CDR3 loop reads CASSGQANYGYTF. CDR3 in DNA: TGTGCCAGCTCAGGACAGGCCAACTATGGCTACACCTTC.